The rows below give T cell receptor beta chains drawn from one sample of a study of T cells in Graves' hyperthyroidism and ophthalmopathy. TCRdb ran MiXCR on the multiplex PCR reads and lists one entry per CDR3 protein. The sample has about 600,000 distinct CDR3 sequences, roughly 15% seen once. Sequencing used blood. These TCRs come from a woman in her forties or fifties with Graves' ophthalmopathy. Each CDR3 is given without its conserved first and last residue.

v_gene	j_gene	CDR3aa
TRBV20-1	TRBJ2-7	SARDRTRFIEQY
TRBV3-1	TRBJ1-5	ASSRGTAGSNQPQH
TRBV7-8	TRBJ1-4	ASSLGTGGAEKLF
TRBV5-8	TRBJ1-4	ASSLRTSREKLF
TRBV6-1	TRBJ1-4	ASSQQGASEKLF
TRBV24-1	TRBJ2-1	ATSDLTSRDYNEQF
TRBV27	TRBJ1-1	ASSRTANTEAF
TRBV18	TRBJ1-4	ASSPSTTNEKLF
TRBV5-4	TRBJ1-1	ASREPGTNTEAF
TRBV7-8	TRBJ2-7	ASSLAWGRAEQY
TRBV6-1	TRBJ2-3	ASSGGAVADTQY
TRBV29-1	TRBJ1-1	SVDQGMNTEAF
TRBV29-1	TRBJ2-7	SVESLAGAEQY
TRBV15	TRBJ1-6	ATSGTDFDSPLH
TRBV7-2	TRBJ2-1	ASSPRGGLAGGLDNEQF
TRBV15	TRBJ2-5	ATSRDVLAGVGETQY
TRBV28	TRBJ2-1	ASSFPMTGGVFNEQF
TRBV28	TRBJ2-6	ASSPTGGKASGANVLT
TRBV2	TRBJ1-2	ASSERGASYT
TRBV5-1	TRBJ1-2	ASSLALTDYGYT
TRBV7-2	TRBJ2-3	ASSLSSGRTGDTQY
TRBV6-1	TRBJ2-1	ASSEFNEQF
TRBV12-3/TRBV12-4	TRBJ2-4	ASTGTAQNIQY
TRBV5-6	TRBJ2-3	ATSSGRAGDTQY
TRBV25-1	TRBJ2-1	ASSVQGSSYNEQF
TRBV2	TRBJ2-7	ASTWDRFYEQY
TRBV20-1	TRBJ1-1	SAREGTVNTEAF
TRBV20-1	TRBJ2-7	SAGRTSGYEQY
TRBV3-1	TRBJ2-1	ASSQVNREQF
TRBV7-2	TRBJ2-7	ASSTRVSGAFEQY
TRBV11-2	TRBJ2-5	ASSLRLAVYQETQY
TRBV28	TRBJ1-2	ASSFGGRSYGYT
TRBV7-2	TRBJ2-5	ASRYTSVETQY
TRBV5-1	TRBJ1-1	ASSLDQGRIDEAF
TRBV29-1	TRBJ1-2	SGTDSYGYT
TRBV28	TRBJ1-5	ASTPHGGSAQPQH
TRBV5-1	TRBJ2-5	ASSLDGGETQY
TRBV5-1	TRBJ2-7	ASSLDGPSYEQY
TRBV7-2	TRBJ2-7	ASSPRGSRNEQY
TRBV7-2	TRBJ2-1	ASSRTRSPYNEQF
TRBV5-5	TRBJ2-7	ASSLGLDEQY
TRBV4-3	TRBJ2-1	ASSRILAVYNEQF
TRBV27	TRBJ1-6	ASSLFSASYNSPLH
TRBV27	TRBJ2-3	ASSFTQPGRPGTDTQY
TRBV5-1	TRBJ2-1	ASSGQGWSYNEQF
TRBV30	TRBJ2-7	AWSVRLLYEQY